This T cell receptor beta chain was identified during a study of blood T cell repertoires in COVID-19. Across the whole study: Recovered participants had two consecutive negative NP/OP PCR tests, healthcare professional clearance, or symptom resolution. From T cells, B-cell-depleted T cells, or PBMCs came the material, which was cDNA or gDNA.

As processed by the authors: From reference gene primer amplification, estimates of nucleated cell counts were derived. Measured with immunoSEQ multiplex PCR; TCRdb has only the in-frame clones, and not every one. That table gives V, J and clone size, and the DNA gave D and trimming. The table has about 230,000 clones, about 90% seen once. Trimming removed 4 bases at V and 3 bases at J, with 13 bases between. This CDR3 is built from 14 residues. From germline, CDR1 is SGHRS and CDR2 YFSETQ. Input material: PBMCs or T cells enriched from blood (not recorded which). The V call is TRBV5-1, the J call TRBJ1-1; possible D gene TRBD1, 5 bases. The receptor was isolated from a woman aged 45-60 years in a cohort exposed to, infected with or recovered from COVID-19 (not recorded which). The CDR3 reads CASSALVRDTEAFF. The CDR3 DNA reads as TGCGCCAGCAGCGCGCTAGTCAGGGACACTGAAGCTTTCTTT. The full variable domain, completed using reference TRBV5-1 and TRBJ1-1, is KAGVTQTPRYLIKTRGQQVTLSCSPISGHRSVSWYQQTPGQGLQFLFEYFSETQRNKGNFPGRFSGRQFSNSRSEMNVSTLELGDSALYLCASSALVRDTEAFFGQGTRLTVV.